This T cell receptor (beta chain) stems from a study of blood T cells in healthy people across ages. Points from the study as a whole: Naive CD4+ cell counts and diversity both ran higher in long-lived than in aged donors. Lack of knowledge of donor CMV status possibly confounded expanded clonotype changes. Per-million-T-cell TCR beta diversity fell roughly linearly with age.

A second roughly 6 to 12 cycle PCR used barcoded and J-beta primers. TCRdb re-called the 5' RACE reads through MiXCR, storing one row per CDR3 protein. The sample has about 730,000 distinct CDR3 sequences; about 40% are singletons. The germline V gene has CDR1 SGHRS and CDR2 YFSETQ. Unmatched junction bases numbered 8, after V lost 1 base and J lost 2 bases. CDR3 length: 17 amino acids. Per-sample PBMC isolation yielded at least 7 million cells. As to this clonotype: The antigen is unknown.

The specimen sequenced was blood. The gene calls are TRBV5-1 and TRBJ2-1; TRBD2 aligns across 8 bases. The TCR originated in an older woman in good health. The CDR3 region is CASSLYGGGGTYNEQFF. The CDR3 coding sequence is TGCGCCAGCAGCTTGTACGGGGGCGGGGGGACCTACAATGAGCAGTTCTTC.